The rows below give T cell receptor beta chains drawn from one sample of a study of molecular identifiers for immune sequencing clone quantification. Each CDR3 protein is one row after TCRdb ran MiXCR on the PCR reads. The data hold under 800,000 distinct CDR3 sequences, with about 25% observed a single time. Sequences were obtained from naive CD8+ T cells from blood, with Jurkat cell RNA spiked in. The origin of the receptors is a human donor in good health. Some libraries in this study had Jurkat cell RNA spiked in. CDR3s include the opening cysteine and the closing phenylalanine or tryptophan. Each record gives: V gene, CDR3 protein.

TRBV28,CASSLFTGSSYEQYF
TRBV6-5,CASSPPGQNTEAFF
TRBV7-6,CASGGGHLGYTF
TRBV6-6,CAIPMTGYSGANVLTF
TRBV7-9,CASSFPTSGSVDTQYF
TRBV6-2/TRBV6-3,CASSYLRTDNEQFF
TRBV4-3,CASSQARTGEFEQYF
TRBV7-7,CASSLSGIPYQETQYF
TRBV7-9,CASSAWDSNQPQHF
TRBV11-2,CASSFYPGANVLTF
TRBV14,CASSRTTGTSTEAFF
TRBV9,CASSAGDAGEETQHF
TRBV12-3/TRBV12-4,CASSLPGQSFNEQFF
TRBV5-1,CASSLKDTGGLTDEQYF
TRBV11-2,CASMGVEQYF
TRBV7-9,CASSGNAEGANEKLFF
TRBV5-1,CASTPTSGRDTGELFF
TRBV12-3/TRBV12-4,CASSSLSLDSNEQFF
TRBV9,CASSVGGQVGHEQYF
TRBV27,CASGTMTGSDEQYF
TRBV7-3,CASSLGDSHYNEQFF
TRBV11-2,CASSLVYGLAGSTDTQYF
TRBV19,CASSPTVRPPLHF
TRBV5-1,CASSFGQGTSTDTQYF
TRBV15,CATSRDIGTGSGDGYTF
TRBV5-6,CASSSQQVNSGNTIYF
TRBV5-6,CASSLVDGGIHGNTEAFF
TRBV25-1,CASSGEGSYNEQFF
TRBV24-1,CATSGGTATYNEQFF
TRBV20-1,CSARTAAGDRGNEQFF
TRBV19,CASSIVGYNEQFF
TRBV29-1,CSVESPSSYERYF
TRBV3-1,CASTDFSGANVLTF
TRBV6-5,CASSYSITGLADTQYF
TRBV5-4,CASSLVANRDTGELFF
TRBV6-5,CASSYLHGGSGQFF
TRBV19,CASSFGQGPNSPLHF
TRBV7-6,CASSLAATRATDTQYF
TRBV20-1,CSARDYSSGELCF
TRBV2,CASSEMRNEAFF
TRBV19,CASTTGGNAQFF
TRBV10-1,CASSEWGASSDTQYF
TRBV7-9,CASSPWDSGMTGNTIYF
TRBV19,CASSIVGNGANVLTF
TRBV5-4,CASSGAGEGTEAFF
TRBV6-2/TRBV6-3,CASSSGQRTYEQYF
TRBV20-1,CSARERSPYEQYF
TRBV3-1,CASSQKGLAGPFGEQYF
TRBV27,CASSPQTGNTEAFF
TRBV9,CASSVGTDDQPQHF
TRBV7-9,CASGSGTAYNYGYTF
TRBV19,CASSISSGVTYEQYF
TRBV30,CAHKTGWTGELFF
TRBV24-1,CATSDRRSVQETQYF